These T cell receptor beta chains were read from a single sample in a study of vaccination effects on CD4 cells after COVID-19. Produced via immunoSEQ multiplex PCR; TCRdb's table is partial and in-frame only. In the table there are about 64,000 clones, roughly 78% of which are singletons. These receptors lack a known antigen. Sequenced here: CD4+ T cells from PBMCs cultured with HCoV-OC43 spike peptides, sampled after COVID-19 vaccination. These receptors were taken from a human donor who received a COVID-19 vaccine. Both conserved end residues are trimmed from each CDR3. A D gene is named only where the DNA matches it firmly. Some rows have no size entry. The others give once, few or many, or a class for an expanded clone.

clone_size v_call d_call cdr3_aa
- TRBV19 TRBD1 ASRKQGAGNQPQH
- TRBV5-6 - ASSLAGVSGEKLF
- TRBV6-5 TRBD1 ASSYSGTGFNEKLF
few TRBV7-2 - ASSADSGRNEQF
- TRBV9 TRBD2 ASSGVLAGAGELF
- TRBV19 TRBD1 ASRRKQGAFTGELF
- TRBV18 - ASSPTLGETQY
- TRBV18 - ASSPFGSREEKLF
- TRBV19 - ASSMFVFSGANVLT
- TRBV19 - ASSIGSGRDNSPLH
- TRBV24-1 - ATSGGGRTDTQY
few TRBV27 - ASSPSGAPYGSPLH
- TRBV6-5 TRBD1 ASSSEGTGSGYT
once TRBV6-5 - ASSYLGGGTEAF
- TRBV18 - ASSPLGFNNEQF
once TRBV10-3 TRBD1 AISGGQGDATQY
- TRBV2 TRBD1 ASSEGDRGAKNIQY
- TRBV6-5 - ASMSQGNEQF
- TRBV30 - AWSDPKGYNEKLF
- TRBV24-1 - ATSERDSRGTQY
- TRBV3-1/TRBV3-2 - ASSPPGIRKTQY
- TRBV11-2 - ASSLGSRRGFYTDTQY
once TRBV18 - ASSPEGSSNQPQH
few TRBV7-9 - ASSGRGPQH
- TRBV3-1/TRBV3-2 - ASSPTTGRYGYT
- TRBV6-6 - ASSYSQGRAEAF
- TRBV24-1 - ATRRTGAVGDNEQF
once TRBV19 TRBD1 ASSPGPGQHATNEKLF
- TRBV5-1 TRBD1 ASSQRTGGGYT
- TRBV30 - ACKRGTVNTEAF
once TRBV6-5 TRBD2 ASRVAGGTDTQY
- TRBV27 - ASSPLLVGTNYGYT
- TRBV2 - ASSEVDRASQH
- TRBV6-5 - ASSYRGGGTDTQY
- TRBV19 - ASSIISTTPEAEAF